This T cell receptor (beta chain) was recovered during a study of blood T cells in healthy people across ages. To note about this clonotype: The antigen is unknown.

Isolation of PBMCs gave at least 6 million cells per sample. Using a J-beta primer mix together with a sample-barcoded 5' primer, a second PCR was run for roughly 6 to 11 cycles. TCRdb re-called the 5' RACE reads with MiXCR, one entry per CDR3 protein. The table has hundreds of thousands of distinct CDR3 sequences, approximately 48% seen once. Study observations and caveats: CMV status of donors was not determined, possibly confounding expanded clonotype changes. It was held that diversity estimates obtained from one million T cells represented underestimates.

Trimming cost V 11 bases and J 6 bases, with 23 bases left between them. CDR1 ENHRY and CDR2 SYGVKD come from the germline V gene. The CDR3 is 16 residues long. Sequencing used blood. The sequence was collected from a man aged 55 to 69 in good health. J is TRBJ1-6 and V is TRBV10-3; no reliable D call. The CDR3 nucleotides read TGTGCCGCCCAGGACGACGGTCCGCAAATTAATTCACCCCTCCACTTT. Its protein is CAAQDDGPQINSPLHF.